This T cell receptor (beta chain) was documented in a study of response to subunit inactivated influenza vaccine (dated by TCRdb to about 2018). Study-wide context: To follow how T cells responded to a trivalent subunit inactivated influenza vaccine, the researchers relied on deep quantitative profiling of the T cell receptor repertoire. What the study reported, not specific to this receptor: It was suggested by the authors that each seasonal influenza vaccination may recruit only a limited number of new T cells.

Preparation of the library involved RT-PCR. Sequencing used an Illumina HiSeq 2500. The public reads were reprocessed in TCRdb via fastp at Q25 and MiXCR, keeping in-frame beta chains. CDR3 protein sequences are deduplicated, and each keeps its most common genes and DNA. Across this sample there are approximately 680,000 distinct CDR3 sequences, with 15% to 18% seen only once. The ten largest make up 11% of the sample. In regard to this clonotype: There is no known antigen for this receptor. The record has no base qualities; no much larger clone is one base away.

From the cysteine up to the phenylalanine, the CDR3 has a length of 13 residues. Just the 39-base CDR3 DNA is kept, in frame starting at base 1. CDR1 SGHTA and CDR2 FQGNSA are derived from the germline V gene. Germline trimming amounts to 8 bases on V and 5 bases on J, with 8 as the count of junction bases outside the gene matches. Recombination joined TRBV7-2 with TRBJ1-2; 7 bases in the middle match TRBD1. Sequencing used PBMCs from blood, obtained less than 13 days after vaccination. The sequence was obtained from a middle-aged man who received an inactivated influenza vaccine. Donor details come from another sample of the same person, matched by shared clones. The DNA is as follows: TGTGCCAGCTCACAGGGGAAGTTGTATGGCTACACCTTC. Its product reads: CASSQGKLYGYTF. This CDR3, with the reference TRBV7-2 and TRBJ1-2 proteins standing in past its ends, gives the full variable domain GAGVSQSPSNKVTEKGKDVELRCDPISGHTALYWYRQSLGQGLEFLIYFQGNSAPDKSGLPSDRFSAERTGGSVSTLTIQRTQQEDSAVYLCASSQGKLYGYTFGSGTRLTVV.